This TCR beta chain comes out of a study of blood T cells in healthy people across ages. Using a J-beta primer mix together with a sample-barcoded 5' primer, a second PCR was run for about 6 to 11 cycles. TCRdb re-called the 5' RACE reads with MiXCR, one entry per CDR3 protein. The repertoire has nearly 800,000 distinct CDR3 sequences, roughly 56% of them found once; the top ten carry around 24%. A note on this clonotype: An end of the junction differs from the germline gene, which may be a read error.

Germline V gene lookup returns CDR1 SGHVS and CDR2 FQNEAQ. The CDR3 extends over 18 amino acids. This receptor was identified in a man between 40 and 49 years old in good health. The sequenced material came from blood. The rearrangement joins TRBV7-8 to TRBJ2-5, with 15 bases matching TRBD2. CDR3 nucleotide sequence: TGTACCAGCAGTTTTCCTGGGGGACTAGCGGGAGGTCAGGAGACCCAGTACTTC. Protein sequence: CTSSFPGGLAGGQETQYF.